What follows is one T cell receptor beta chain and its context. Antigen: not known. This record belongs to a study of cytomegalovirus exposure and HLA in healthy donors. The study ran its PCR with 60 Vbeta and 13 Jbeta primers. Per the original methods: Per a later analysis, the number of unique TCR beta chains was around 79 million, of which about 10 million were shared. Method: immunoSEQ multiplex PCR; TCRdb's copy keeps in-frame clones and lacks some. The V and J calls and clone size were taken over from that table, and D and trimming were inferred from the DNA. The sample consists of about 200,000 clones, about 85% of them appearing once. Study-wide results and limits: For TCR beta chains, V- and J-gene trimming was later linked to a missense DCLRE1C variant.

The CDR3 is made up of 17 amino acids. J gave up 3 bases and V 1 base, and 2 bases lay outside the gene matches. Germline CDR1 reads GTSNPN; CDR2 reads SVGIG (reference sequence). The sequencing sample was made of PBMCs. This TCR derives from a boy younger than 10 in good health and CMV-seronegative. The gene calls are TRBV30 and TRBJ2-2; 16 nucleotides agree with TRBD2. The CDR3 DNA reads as TGTGCCTGGAGTGGGGGGACTAGCGGGAGGGACACCGGGGAGCTGTTTTTT. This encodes CAWSGGTSGRDTGELFF.